Following are 31 T cell receptor beta chains from one sample sequenced in a study of immune evolution from preneoplasia to lung adenocarcinoma. The assay was immunoSEQ multiplex PCR, and TCRdb's table has in-frame clones only and misses some. In the table there are some 10,000 clones, about 76% of which are singletons. The sample comprised FFPE minimally invasive lung adenocarcinoma tissue. These receptors all come from a donor of 70 years or more with lung adenocarcinoma.

The chain employs TRBV29-1 and TRBJ1-2, with no clear D. Germline CDR1 and CDR2: SQVTM and ANQGSEA. Deletions cut 4 bases from V and 2 bases from J, with 8 bases between. There are 12 residues in the CDR3. The chain's CDR3 is CSVVTANYGYTF. The CDR3, as DNA: TGCAGCGTTGTCACAGCGAACTATGGCTACACCTTC. The whole variable domain, filled in from reference TRBV29-1 and TRBJ1-2, reads SAVISQKPSRDICQRGTSLTIQCQVDSQVTMMFWYRQQPGQSLTLIATANQGSEATYESGFVIDKFPISRPNLTFSTLTVSNMSPEDSSIYLCSVVTANYGYTFGSGTRLTVV.

The chain links TRBV11-3 to TRBJ2-3; 15 bases align to TRBD2. Germline V gene lookup returns CDR1 SGHNT and CDR2 YENEEA. Losses at the gene ends were 6 bases for V and 4 bases for J; bases not matched to a gene: 8. CDR3 length: 17 amino acids. This CDR3 is CASSLGLAGGPADTQYF. The CDR3, as DNA: TGTGCCAGCAGTCTCGGACTAGCGGGAGGGCCAGCAGATACGCAGTATTTT. Filled out from reference TRBV11-3 and TRBJ2-3, the complete variable domain reads EAGVVQSPRYKIIEKKQPVAFWCNPISGHNTLYWYLQNLGQGPELLIRYENEEAVDDSQLPKDRFSAERLKGVDSTLKIQPAELGDSAVYLCASSLGLAGGPADTQYFGPGTRLTVL.

The CDR3 region has the DNA TGCGCCAGCAGCTTGGGTGTGGAAGAGACCCAGTACTTC. Its protein is CASSLGVEETQYF. The J gene is TRBJ2-5, the V gene TRBV5-1, with no clear D. CDR3 length: 13 residues. Germline V CDR1 and CDR2: SGHRS, YFSETQ. V lost 0 bases to trimming and J lost 3 bases, with 6 bases between them. Filled out from reference TRBV5-1 and TRBJ2-5, the complete variable domain reads KAGVTQTPRYLIKTRGQQVTLSCSPISGHRSVSWYQQTPGQGLQFLFEYFSETQRNKGNFPGRFSGRQFSNSRSEMNVSTLELGDSALYLCASSLGVEETQYFGPGTRLLVL.

This clone has a handful of counts. The V and J genes are TRBV5-1 and TRBJ2-1; TRBD1 is a possible D gene (5 bases). V lost 4 bases and J 0 bases, leaving 11 bases between the germline ends. Germline lookup yields CDR1 SGHRS and CDR2 YFSETQ. The CDR3 length is 15 residues. The chain's CDR3 is CASSLDSSSYNEQFF. CDR3 in DNA: TGCGCCAGCAGCCTAGACAGTAGCTCCTACAATGAGCAGTTCTTC.

V and J are TRBV6-5 and TRBJ2-1, with a possible D match to TRBD1 (6 bases). The CDR3 consists of 13 residues. Trimming left V 7 bases short and J 4 bases short, with 11 bases between. Germline CDR1 reads MNHEY; CDR2 reads SVGAGI. CDR3 DNA sequence: TGTGCCAGCACCAAGACAGGATACAATGAGCAGTTCTTC. This encodes CASTKTGYNEQFF.

The chain joins TRBV2 to TRBJ2-1; TRBD2 matches at 11 bases. The V segment lost 5 bases and the J segment 2 bases; nucleotides outside the gene matches: 5. The CDR3 consists of 16 residues. Germline CDR1 and CDR2: SNHLY and FYNNEI. The DNA of the CDR3 is TGTGCCAGCAGTTCTCAGACTAGCGGGACCTACAATGAGCAGTTCTTC. It yields the protein CASSSQTSGTYNEQFF.

This clone was picked up a small number of times. This rearrangement joins TRBV19 to TRBJ1-2, with D possibly being TRBD1 (6 bases). The CDR3 covers 15 residues. V was shortened by 1 base and J by 4 bases, with 13 bases between the two germline ends. Germline V gene sequence: CDR1 LNHDA, CDR2 SQIVND (reference sequence). The DNA for the CDR3 is TGTGCCAGTAGTATAGCGGGACACGGGGCCTATGGCTACACCTTC. It encodes CASSIAGHGAYGYTF.

V usage is TRBV7-9 and J usage is TRBJ1-5, with 9 bases that match TRBD1. The trim removed 5 bases at V and 6 bases at J, leaving 5 bases unmatched. CDR1 is SEHNR and CDR2 is FQNEAQ in the germline V gene (reference sequence). The CDR3 runs to 14 residues. The CDR3 reads CASSAQGASQPQHF. As DNA, the CDR3 is TGTGCCAGCAGCGCACAGGGGGCTTCTCAGCCCCAGCATTTT.

The rearrangement uses TRBV7-9 and TRBJ1-2, with no clear D. The germline CDR1 and CDR2 sequences are SEHNR and FQNEAQ (reference sequence). CDR3 length: 13 residues. Trimming cost V 2 bases and J 5 bases, with 9 bases left between them. The CDR3 sequence: CASSLLGPYGYTF. CDR3 DNA sequence: TGTGCCAGCAGCTTATTGGGTCCTTATGGCTACACCTTC.

The rearrangement uses TRBV30 and TRBJ1-1; the match to TRBD1 covers 9 bases. Germline lookup yields CDR1 GTSNPN and CDR2 SVGIG (reference sequence). CDR3 length: 15 amino acids. Losses at the gene ends were 1 base for V and 5 bases for J; bases not matched to a gene: 8. The chain's CDR3 is CAWSGNRGLETEAFF. Written as DNA, the CDR3 is TGTGCCTGGAGTGGAAACAGGGGGCTGGAGACTGAAGCTTTCTTT.

The chain uses TRBV15 and TRBJ2-7; 7 positions agree with TRBD1. The CDR3 has 17 residues. The trim removed 3 bases at V and 0 bases at J, leaving 11 bases unmatched. CDR1 LNHNV and CDR2 YYDKDF come from the germline V gene (reference sequence). This chain's CDR3 is CATSSKARDSLSYEQYF. CDR3 DNA sequence: TGTGCCACCAGCAGCAAGGCACGGGACAGCCTCTCCTACGAGCAGTACTTC.

This clone was detected once. The junction shows a germline mismatch at one end, possibly a read error. In nucleotides, the CDR3 is TGTGCTAGCAGTGGGACTCCCGGACAGGGACAGTACGGCTACACCTTC. As protein: CASSGTPGQGQYGYTF. V gene TRBV27 combines with J gene TRBJ1-2, with 8 bases lining up with TRBD1. The germline V gene encodes CDR1 MNHEY and CDR2 SMNVEV (reference sequence). This CDR3 is built from 16 residues.

This rearrangement joins TRBV7-2 to TRBJ1-5; 7 bases agree with TRBD1. Trimming cost V 5 bases and J 2 bases; bases outside gene matches: 6. Germline V gene sequence: CDR1 SGHTA, CDR2 FQGNSA. This CDR3 is 15 amino acids long. The CDR3: CASSQGQERNQPQHF. In nucleotides, the CDR3 is TGTGCCAGCAGCCAAGGACAGGAACGCAATCAGCCCCAGCATTTT.

In its sample, this clone is medium-sized. This chain joins TRBV28 and TRBJ2-7; D gene ambiguous. The CDR3 runs to 12 residues. The V end was cut by 5 bases, the J end by 2 bases, with 7 bases between. CDR1 and CDR2 (germline): MDHEN, SYDVKM. The CDR3 DNA reads TGTGCCAGCAGTCCGTATGCCTACGAGCAGTACTTC. It translates to CASSPYAYEQYF.

By sample share, this clone is large. The chain employs TRBV5-1 and TRBJ2-7; 14 bases are shared with TRBD2. Germline lookup yields CDR1 SGHRS and CDR2 YFSETQ. The CDR3 consists of 16 residues. The ends lost 0 bases at V and 5 bases at J; junction bases unmatched: 4. The CDR3: CASSLDGTSGSNEQYF. The DNA for the CDR3 is TGCGCCAGCAGCTTGGACGGGACTAGCGGGAGCAACGAGCAGTACTTC.

The chain has TRBV10-3 and TRBJ2-3; TRBD1 matches at 8 bases. Trimming cost V 2 bases and J 8 bases; bases outside gene matches: 0. The V gene's germline CDR1 is ENHRY and CDR2 SYGVKD. The CDR3 totals 12 residues. CDR3 loop: CAISETGGTQYF. The DNA for the CDR3 is TGTGCCATCAGTGAGACAGGGGGTACGCAGTATTTT.

The rearrangement joins TRBV6-1 to TRBJ2-7; D call uncertain. CDR1 MNHNS and CDR2 SASEGT come from the germline V gene. V was shortened by 8 bases and J by 0 bases, with 11 bases between the two germline ends. The CDR3 runs to 13 residues. CDR3 nucleotide sequence: TGTGCCAGCCGGACGGTGAGCTCCTACGAGCAGTACTTC. Protein: CASRTVSSYEQYF.

For this clone: The junction shows a germline mismatch at one end, possibly a read error. This chain links TRBV7-9 with TRBJ1-5, with D unclear. CDR1 SEHNR and CDR2 FQNEAQ come from the germline V gene (reference sequence). The length of the CDR3 is 12 residues. CDR3 in amino acids: CASSLDNQPQHF. The CDR3 nucleotides read TGTGCCAGCAGTTTAGATAATCAGCCCCAGCATTTT.

The gene calls are TRBV7-8 and TRBJ2-5; TRBD2 agrees at 12 bases. In germline, CDR1 is SGHVS, CDR2 FQNEAQ. This CDR3 comprises 16 residues. V gave up 5 bases and J gave up 9 bases; unmatched junction bases: 13. This CDR3 reads CASSPLTSGGVGAQYF. The CDR3 DNA sequence: TGTGCCAGCAGCCCCCTGACTAGCGGGGGAGTTGGGGCCCAGTACTTC. Drawing the rest from reference TRBV7-8 and TRBJ2-5, the complete variable domain is GAGVSQSPRYKVAKRGQDVALRCDPISGHVSLFWYQQALGQGPEFLTYFQNEAQLDKSGLPSDRFFAERPEGSVSTLKIQRTQQEDSAVYLCASSPLTSGGVGAQYFGPGTRLLVL.

The chain is built from TRBV27 and TRBJ2-2; 8 bases are shared with TRBD1. Trimming removed 6 bases from V and 6 bases from J; junction bases left unmatched: 15. This CDR3 contains 17 residues. Germline lookup yields CDR1 MNHEY and CDR2 SMNVEV (reference sequence). The CDR3 loop reads CASSRGQGLWASGELFF. For the CDR3, the DNA is TGTGCCAGCAGCCGAGGACAGGGCCTCTGGGCGTCCGGGGAGCTGTTTTTT.

V and J are TRBV5-4 and TRBJ1-5, with D perhaps TRBD1 (6 bases). V lost 2 bases and J 16 bases, leaving 16 bases between the germline ends. This CDR3 spans 12 amino acids. Germline CDR1 is SGHNT and CDR2 is YYREEE (reference sequence). CDR3 DNA sequence: TGTGCCAGCAGCTTCAACCGGGACATCGAACATTTT. Amino acid sequence: CASSFNRDIEHF.

The chain recombines TRBV7-9 with TRBJ1-1; the D gene is possibly TRBD1 (6 bases). CDR3 length: 13 amino acids. Trimming pared 3 bases from V and 4 bases from J, leaving 9 bases between. CDR1 SEHNR and CDR2 FQNEAQ come from the germline V gene (reference sequence). CDR3 DNA: TGTGCCAGCAGCTTCAGAGGGGGCACTGAAGCTTTCTTT. It yields the protein CASSFRGGTEAFF.

The rearrangement links TRBV10-3 to TRBJ2-5, with D unresolved. This CDR3 region has 16 residues. V was cut by 0 bases and J by 5 bases, with 16 bases left in between. Germline lookup yields CDR1 ENHRY and CDR2 SYGVKD. This CDR3 is CAISESVTLGQETQYF. DNA for the CDR3: TGTGCCATCAGTGAGTCGGTAACCCTAGGGCAGGAGACCCAGTACTTC.

This chain joins TRBV30 and TRBJ2-5; no definite D call. The CDR3 is made up of 14 amino acids. Trimming pared 2 bases from V and 6 bases from J, leaving 16 bases between. Germline CDR1 is GTSNPN and CDR2 is SVGIG (reference sequence). The CDR3 loop reads CAWSFGGPRQTQYF. The CDR3 DNA reads TGTGCCTGGAGTTTCGGCGGACCGCGTCAGACCCAGTACTTC. The variable domain in full, with the rest retrieved from reference TRBV30 and TRBJ2-5, is SQTIHQWPATLVQPVGSPLSLECTVEGTSNPNLYWYRQAAGRGLQLLFYSVGIGQISSEVPQNLSASRPQDRQFILSSKKLLLSDSGFYLCAWSFGGPRQTQYFGPGTRLLVL.

The chain recombines TRBV12-5 with TRBJ1-1; 7 nucleotides agree with TRBD1. V shed 1 base and J 1 base; nucleotides not matched to a gene: 3. From germline, CDR1 is LGHNT and CDR2 FRNRAP. The CDR3 has 15 residues. CDR3 amino acids: CASGLGQGENTEAFF. The DNA of the CDR3 is TGTGCTAGTGGTTTGGGGCAGGGGGAGAACACTGAAGCTTTCTTT. The full variable domain, with the rest looked up from reference TRBV12-5 and TRBJ1-1, is DARVTQTPRHKVTEMGQEVTMRCQPILGHNTVFWYRQTMMQGLELLAYFRNRAPLDDSGMPKDRFSAEMPDATLATLKIQPSEPRDSAVYFCASGLGQGENTEAFFGQGTRLTVV.

The chain couples TRBV10-1 to TRBJ2-1; TRBD2 matches 8 bases. The germline V gene encodes CDR1 WNHNN and CDR2 SYGVQD (reference sequence). The J segment lost 10 bases and the V segment lost 0 bases, leaving 8 bases of the junction unmatched. The CDR3 is made up of 15 amino acids. CDR3 in DNA: TGCGCCAGCAGTGAGTCGACCGGGACTAGGGACGAGCAGTTCTTC. The encoded protein is CASSESTGTRDEQFF.

There are a few counts of this clone. V is TRBV5-1 and J is TRBJ2-7; TRBD2 matches 8 bases. Germline trimming cut 2 bases from V and 2 bases from J; bases unmatched to any gene: 6. The CDR3 loop spans 15 amino acids. Germline loops: CDR1 SGHRS, CDR2 YFSETQ. As DNA, the CDR3 is TGCGCCAGCAGCTTCCAACCAGCGGGAGCCTACGAGCAGTACTTC. This encodes CASSFQPAGAYEQYF.

Here the CDR3 reads CASSPEGGHRDTQYF. CDR3 in DNA: TGTGCCAGCTCACCAGAAGGGGGGCACAGAGATACGCAGTATTTT. The chain carries TRBV18 and TRBJ2-3; either TRBD1 or TRBD2 may supply D (6 bases each). Germline loops: CDR1 KGHSH, CDR2 LQKENI. CDR3 length: 15 residues. V lost 2 bases and J 5 bases, leaving 14 bases between the germline ends.

This chain links TRBV10-3 with TRBJ1-5; D gene ambiguous. The length of the CDR3 is 13 residues. Germline values: CDR1 ENHRY, CDR2 SYGVKD. Trimming shortened V by 7 bases and J by 4 bases, and 11 bases separated the two germline ends. For the CDR3, the DNA is TGTGCCATCAAGGGCCAGGAAAATCAGCCCCAGCATTTT. Amino acids: CAIKGQENQPQHF.

The CDR3 sequence is CASSFTGVGQPQHF. DNA for the CDR3: TGTGCCAGCAGTTTTACAGGGGTGGGTCAGCCCCAGCATTTT. The chain uses TRBV27 and TRBJ1-5; 7 bases match TRBD1. V lost 3 bases to trimming and J lost 6 bases; unmatched junction nucleotides: 5. The CDR3 consists of 14 residues. Germline CDR1 and CDR2: MNHEY and SMNVEV (reference sequence).

This clone showed up just once. The chain couples TRBV11-3 to TRBJ2-1; TRBD2 matches 15 bases. The CDR3 totals 15 residues. From germline, CDR1 is SGHNT and CDR2 YENEEA. J gave up 9 bases and V 5 bases, and 5 bases lay outside the gene matches. The CDR3 DNA is TGTGCCAGCAGCCAAGGACTAGCGGGAGGGGGTGAGCAGTTCTTC. This codes for CASSQGLAGGGEQFF.